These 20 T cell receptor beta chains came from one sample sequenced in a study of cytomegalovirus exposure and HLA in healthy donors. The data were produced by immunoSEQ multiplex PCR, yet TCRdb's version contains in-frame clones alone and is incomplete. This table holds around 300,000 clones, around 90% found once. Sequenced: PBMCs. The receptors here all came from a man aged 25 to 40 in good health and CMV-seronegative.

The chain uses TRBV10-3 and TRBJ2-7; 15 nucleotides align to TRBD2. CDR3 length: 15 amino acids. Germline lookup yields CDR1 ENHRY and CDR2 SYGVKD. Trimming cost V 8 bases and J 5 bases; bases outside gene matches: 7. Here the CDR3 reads CAIRTSGGAGNEQYF. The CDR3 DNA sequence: TGTGCCATCCGGACTAGCGGGGGGGCCGGGAACGAGCAGTACTTC.

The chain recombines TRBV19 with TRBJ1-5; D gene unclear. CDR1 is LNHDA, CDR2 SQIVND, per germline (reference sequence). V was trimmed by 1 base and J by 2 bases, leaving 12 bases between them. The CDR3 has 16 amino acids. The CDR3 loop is CASSIGEGVGNQPQHF. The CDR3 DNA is TGTGCCAGTAGTATAGGGGAGGGTGTAGGCAATCAGCCCCAGCATTTT.

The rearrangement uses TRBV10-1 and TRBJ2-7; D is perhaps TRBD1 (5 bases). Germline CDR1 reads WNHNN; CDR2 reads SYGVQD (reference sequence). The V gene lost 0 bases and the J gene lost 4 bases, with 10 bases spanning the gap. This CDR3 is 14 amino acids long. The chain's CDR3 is CASSESAREYEQYF. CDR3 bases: TGCGCCAGCAGTGAGTCGGCCAGGGAATACGAGCAGTACTTC.

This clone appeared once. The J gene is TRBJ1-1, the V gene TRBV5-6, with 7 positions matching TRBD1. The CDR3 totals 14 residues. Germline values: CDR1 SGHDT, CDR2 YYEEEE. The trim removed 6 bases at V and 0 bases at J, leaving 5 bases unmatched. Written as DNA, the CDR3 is TGTGCCAGCACCCTGACAGGGATGAACACTGAAGCTTTCTTT. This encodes CASTLTGMNTEAFF.

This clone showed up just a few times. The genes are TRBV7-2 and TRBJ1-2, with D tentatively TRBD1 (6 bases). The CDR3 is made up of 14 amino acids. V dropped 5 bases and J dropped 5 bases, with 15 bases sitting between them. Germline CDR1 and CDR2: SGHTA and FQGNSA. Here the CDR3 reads CASSTQGFGYGYTF. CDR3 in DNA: TGTGCCAGCAGCACCCAGGGGTTTGGTTATGGCTACACCTTC.

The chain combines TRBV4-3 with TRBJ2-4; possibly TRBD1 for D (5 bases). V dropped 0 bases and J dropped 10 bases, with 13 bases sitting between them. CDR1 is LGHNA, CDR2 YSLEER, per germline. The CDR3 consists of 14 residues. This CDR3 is CASSQDETAIIQYF. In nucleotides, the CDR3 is TGCGCCAGCAGCCAAGATGAGACAGCGATAATTCAGTACTTC.

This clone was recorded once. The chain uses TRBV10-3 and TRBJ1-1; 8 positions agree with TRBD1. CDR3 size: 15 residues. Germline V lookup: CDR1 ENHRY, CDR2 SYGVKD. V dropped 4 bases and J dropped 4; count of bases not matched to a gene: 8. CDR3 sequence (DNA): TGTGCCATCAGTGCACCGGACAGGGTGGGCACTGAAGCTTTCTTT. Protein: CAISAPDRVGTEAFF.

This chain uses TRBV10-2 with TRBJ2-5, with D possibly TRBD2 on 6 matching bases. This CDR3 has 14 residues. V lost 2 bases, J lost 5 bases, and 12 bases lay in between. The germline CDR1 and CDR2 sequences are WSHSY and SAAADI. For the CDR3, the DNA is TGCGCCAGCAGTGAGGGGAGGCGAACGGAGACCCAGTACTTC. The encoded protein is CASSEGRRTETQYF.

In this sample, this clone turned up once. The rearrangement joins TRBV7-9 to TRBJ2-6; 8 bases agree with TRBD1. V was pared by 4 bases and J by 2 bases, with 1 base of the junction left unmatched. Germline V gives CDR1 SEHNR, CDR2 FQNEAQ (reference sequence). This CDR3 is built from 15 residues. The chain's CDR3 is CASSSTGAGANVLTF. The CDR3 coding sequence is TGTGCCAGCAGCTCGACAGGGGCTGGGGCCAACGTCCTGACTTTC.

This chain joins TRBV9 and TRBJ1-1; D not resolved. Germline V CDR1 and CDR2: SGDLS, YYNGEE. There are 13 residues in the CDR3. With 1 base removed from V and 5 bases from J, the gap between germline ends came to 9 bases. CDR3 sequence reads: CASSVTPGTEAFF. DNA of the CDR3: TGTGCCAGCAGCGTAACCCCCGGGACTGAAGCTTTCTTT.

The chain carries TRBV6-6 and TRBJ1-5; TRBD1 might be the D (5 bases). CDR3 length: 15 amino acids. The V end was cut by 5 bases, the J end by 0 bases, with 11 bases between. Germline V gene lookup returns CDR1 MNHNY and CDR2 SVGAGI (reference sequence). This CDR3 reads CASSGGEDSNQPQHF. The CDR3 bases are TGTGCCAGCAGTGGAGGGGAAGATAGCAATCAGCCCCAGCATTTT.

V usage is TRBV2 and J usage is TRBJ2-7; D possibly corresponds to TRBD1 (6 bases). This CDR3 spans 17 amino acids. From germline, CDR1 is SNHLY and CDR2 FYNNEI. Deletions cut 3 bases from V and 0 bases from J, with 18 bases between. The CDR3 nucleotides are TGTGCCAGCAGTGAGGCCCAAGACAGGCCATTCTCCTACGAGCAGTACTTC. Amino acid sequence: CASSEAQDRPFSYEQYF.

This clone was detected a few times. The CDR3 DNA reads as TGTGCCAGCAGCGGACAGGGGGAGAGCAATCAGCCCCAGCATTTT. Encoded protein: CASSGQGESNQPQHF. This chain links TRBV7-8 with TRBJ1-5; 10 bases line up with TRBD1. The length of the CDR3 is 15 residues. After removal of 5 bases from V and 1 base from J, the junction contained 2 bases not matched to a gene. Looked up from germline, CDR1 is SGHVS and CDR2 is FQNEAQ.

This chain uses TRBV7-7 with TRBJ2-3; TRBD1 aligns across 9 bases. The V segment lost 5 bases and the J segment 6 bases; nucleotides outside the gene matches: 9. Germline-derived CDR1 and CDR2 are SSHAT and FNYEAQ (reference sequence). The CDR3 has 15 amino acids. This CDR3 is CASSDRDRVTDTQYF. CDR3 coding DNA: TGTGCCAGCAGCGACCGGGACAGGGTGACGGATACGCAGTATTTT.

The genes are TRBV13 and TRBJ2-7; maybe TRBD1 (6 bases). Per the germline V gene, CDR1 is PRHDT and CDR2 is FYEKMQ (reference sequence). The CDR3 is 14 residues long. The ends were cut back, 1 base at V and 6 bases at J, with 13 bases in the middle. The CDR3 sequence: CASSLASQGLEQYF. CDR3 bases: TGTGCCAGCAGCTTAGCGTCGCAGGGGCTCGAGCAGTACTTC.

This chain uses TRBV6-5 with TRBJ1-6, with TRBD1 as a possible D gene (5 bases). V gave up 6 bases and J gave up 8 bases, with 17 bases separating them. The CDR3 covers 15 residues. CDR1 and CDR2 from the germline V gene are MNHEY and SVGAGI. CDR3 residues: CASRPEPTAYSPLHF. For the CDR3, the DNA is TGTGCCAGCAGACCCGAACCGACAGCGTATTCACCCCTCCACTTT.

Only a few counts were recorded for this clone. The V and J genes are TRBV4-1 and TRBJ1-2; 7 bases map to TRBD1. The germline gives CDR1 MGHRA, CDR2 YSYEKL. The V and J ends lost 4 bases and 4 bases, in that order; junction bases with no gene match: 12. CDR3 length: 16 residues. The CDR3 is CASSPSGQARPYGYTF. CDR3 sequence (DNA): TGCGCCAGCAGCCCCAGCGGACAGGCCAGACCCTATGGCTACACCTTC.

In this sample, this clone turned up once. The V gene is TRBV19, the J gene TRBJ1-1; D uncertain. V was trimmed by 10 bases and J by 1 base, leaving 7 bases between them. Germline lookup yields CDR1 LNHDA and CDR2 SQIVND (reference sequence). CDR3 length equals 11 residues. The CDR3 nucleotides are TGTGCCACCGCAGGGAACACTGAAGCTTTCTTT. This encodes CATAGNTEAFF. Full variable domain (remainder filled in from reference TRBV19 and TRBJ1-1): DGGITQSPKYLFRKEGQNVTLSCEQNLNHDAMYWYRQDPGQGLRLIYYSQIVNDFQKGDIAEGYSVSREKKESFPLTVTSAQKNPTAFYLCATAGNTEAFFGQGTRLTVV.

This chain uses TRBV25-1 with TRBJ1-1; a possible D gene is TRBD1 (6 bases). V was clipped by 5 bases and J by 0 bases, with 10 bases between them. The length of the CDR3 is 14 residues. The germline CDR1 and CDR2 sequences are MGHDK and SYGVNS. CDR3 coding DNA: TGTGCCAGCAGTTCCCAGGGGCTGAACACTGAAGCTTTCTTT. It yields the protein CASSSQGLNTEAFF.

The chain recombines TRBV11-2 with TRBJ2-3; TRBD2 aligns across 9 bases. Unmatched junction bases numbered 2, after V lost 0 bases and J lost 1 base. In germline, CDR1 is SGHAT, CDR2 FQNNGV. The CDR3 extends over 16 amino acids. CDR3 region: CASSLDVAGGTDTQYF. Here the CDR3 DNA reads TGTGCCAGCAGCTTAGATGTAGCGGGGGGCACAGATACGCAGTATTTT.